The clone carrying this T cell receptor (beta chain) was recorded at least ten times. Amplified TCR beta CDR3 regions derived from RNA transcripts. HTBI primers drove first-round RT-PCR of the TCR CDR3. TCRdb called the multiplex PCR reads again in MiXCR, with one record for every CDR3 protein. The profile covers 550,000 to 700,000 distinct CDR3 sequences, with roughly 14% appearing a single time and approximately 4.3% taken by the ten largest. These data originate in a study of T cells in Graves' hyperthyroidism and ophthalmopathy. Study details: The blood sample was taken at first diagnosis, before treatment began.

This CDR3 contains 12 residues. Germline V gene sequence: CDR1 SQVTM, CDR2 ANQGSEA. Germline trimming cut 6 bases from V and 6 bases from J; bases unmatched to any gene: 4. J is TRBJ1-2 and V is TRBV29-1; 10 bases align to TRBD1. The specimen sequenced was blood. The clonotype originates from a woman in her 40s with Graves' ophthalmopathy. CDR3 in DNA: TGCAGCGTCGGACAGGGGGTGGATGGCTACACCTTC. Protein product: CSVGQGVDGYTF.